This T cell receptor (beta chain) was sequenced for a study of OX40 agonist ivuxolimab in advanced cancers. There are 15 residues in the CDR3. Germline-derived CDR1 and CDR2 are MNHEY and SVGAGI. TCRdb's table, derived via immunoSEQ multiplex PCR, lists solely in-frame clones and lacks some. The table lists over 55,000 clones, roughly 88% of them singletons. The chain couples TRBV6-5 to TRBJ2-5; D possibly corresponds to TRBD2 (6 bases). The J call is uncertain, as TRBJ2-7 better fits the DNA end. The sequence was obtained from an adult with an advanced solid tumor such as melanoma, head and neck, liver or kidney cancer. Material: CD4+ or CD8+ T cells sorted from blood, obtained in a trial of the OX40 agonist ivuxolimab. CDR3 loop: CASSSSGGSAYEQYF. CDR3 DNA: TGTGCCAGCAGTTCGTCCGGGGGATCTGCCTACGAGCAGTACTTC.